Listed below are T cell receptor beta chains from one sample, sequenced in a study of cytomegalovirus exposure and HLA in healthy donors. The table came from immunoSEQ multiplex PCR; TCRdb's copy has only in-frame clones and leaves some out. The table shows approximately 100,000 clones, with 70% to 85% occurring only once. The sample comprised PBMCs. These receptors were collected from a young woman in good health and CMV-seronegative. Both conserved end residues are trimmed from each CDR3. A D gene is named only where the DNA matches it firmly. Expanded clones are given a class, and other clones once, few, many or no size at all.

ASSSWAAGGRVDTQY | TRBV27 | TRBD2 | .
SVELFPGQGVRRGDTQY | TRBV29-1 | TRBD1 | .
ASSLGGFSSYNEQF | TRBV7-6 | . | .
ASSGGGETQY | TRBV5-1 | . | .
ASSLRASGGANTGELF | TRBV7-3 | TRBD2 | .
ASSYSDRGAHNEQF | TRBV6-6 | TRBD1 | .
ARSLLRGGQGYSYEQY | TRBV7-5 | . | .
ASSLGTWTGGDEQY | TRBV5-1 | TRBD1 | .
ASSEAEAGRNTEAF | TRBV6-1 | . | .
ASSEGQEYYEQY | TRBV9 | TRBD1 | few
ASSPPRIGSLGNEAF | TRBV7-9 | . | .
ASSQVTTFSGNTIY | TRBV14 | . | .
ASSLDRTTYGYT | TRBV27 | . | .
ASRTGSANYEQY | TRBV5-1 | . | .
ASSEYKGANSPLH | TRBV25-1 | . | .
ASSPYLAGGRYNEQF | TRBV18 | . | once
SSSFPTPDEKLF | TRBV7-9 | . | .
ASSPHPGLVIREQY | TRBV11-2 | TRBD2 | once
ASSKLAGGPNEQF | TRBV28 | TRBD2 | .
ASSHRQGGSTDTQY | TRBV28 | TRBD1 | .
ASSVSGTIYNEQF | TRBV10-2 | . | .
ASGQGGSPLH | TRBV9 | TRBD1 | .
ASSLLYNSPLH | TRBV7-3 | . | .
ASSDRGTAGYEQY | TRBV5-8 | . | .
ASSGDRGREQY | TRBV6-4 | TRBD1 | .
ASSLVVTSTDGYT | TRBV7-6 | . | .
ASSRGHSGSYGYT | TRBV4-3 | . | .
ASSLVRTSGGKNNEQF | TRBV11-2 | TRBD2 | .
ASSTRLGAHYEQY | TRBV4-3 | . | .
ASSDGTGNQPQH | TRBV6-4 | TRBD1 | few
ASSLGGPGLKSSYNSPLH | TRBV5-5 | . | .
ASSQDSGGGANVLT | TRBV4-3 | . | once
ASSLRTGGQPQH | TRBV28 | TRBD1 | .
ASSPDRVTGELF | TRBV2 | TRBD1 | .
ATSRGIPRGNTEAF | TRBV15 | . | .
ASSPAGLAGGGEQF | TRBV18 | TRBD2 | .
ASSLLAVSTDTQY | TRBV7-3 | . | .
ASSLNYREASVTDTQY | TRBV7-9 | . | few
ASSLSGTNYNEQF | TRBV7-3 | TRBD2 | .
ASSQEIAGGRYEQY | TRBV4-2 | TRBD2 | .
ASGLGGAGETQY | TRBV12-5 | . | .
ASSHLTDRGNNEQF | TRBV16 | TRBD1 | once
ASREDREETQY | TRBV2 | TRBD1 | .
ASSLSGDSFPNTGELF | TRBV11-2 | . | .
ASIDQGSYNEQF | TRBV27 | . | .
ASSLTAYEQY | TRBV5-1 | . | .
ASNFRPGEQY | TRBV6-1 | . | .
ASSLRGLGDEQY | TRBV7-9 | . | .